Presented here are 4 T cell receptor beta chains from one specimen sequenced in a study of blood T cell repertoires in COVID-19. Profiled with immunoSEQ multiplex PCR; TCRdb holds only in-frame clones, not every one. The sample comprises 30,000 to 40,000 clones, approximately 85% of which are singletons, and 15% to 20% rests with the top ten. Sequencing was carried out using peripheral blood. Receptor source: a woman aged 60-75 years with active COVID-19.

The chain links TRBV19 to TRBJ2-2, with D perhaps matching TRBD1 (5 bases). Per germline, CDR1 LNHDA and CDR2 SQIVND (reference sequence). V was clipped by 4 bases and J by 2 bases, with 8 bases between them. There are 14 residues in the CDR3. In DNA form, the CDR3 reads TGTGCCAGTAGTACACAGGTTAACACCGGGGAGCTGTTTTTT. This translates into CASSTQVNTGELFF.

This chain connects TRBV2 to TRBJ2-1; D not certain. CDR3 length: 13 residues. Germline-derived CDR1 and CDR2 are SNHLY and FYNNEI. V was pared by 1 base and J by 4 bases, with 5 bases between. CDR3 bases: TGTGCCAGCAGTGAAGGGCTGTACAATGAGCAGTTCTTC. Translation gives CASSEGLYNEQFF.

V usage is TRBV18 and J usage is TRBJ1-2, with D hard to call. Trimming removed 2 bases at V and 0 bases at J, with 7 bases between. The CDR3 sequence is 14 residues long. Germline V gives CDR1 KGHSH, CDR2 LQKENI. The CDR3 region is CASSPTEANYGYTF. The DNA for the CDR3 is TGTGCCAGCTCACCAACAGAAGCTAACTATGGCTACACCTTC.

The rearrangement joins TRBV7-2 to TRBJ1-5; 7 bases are shared with TRBD1. Trimming at V came to 7 bases and at J to 0 bases, leaving 3 bases not matched to a gene. CDR3 length equals 14 residues. Germline values: CDR1 SGHTA, CDR2 FQGNSA. The CDR3 region is CASTAGGSNQPQHF. Written as DNA, the CDR3 is TGTGCCAGCACCGCAGGGGGTAGCAATCAGCCCCAGCATTTT.